These 25 T cell receptor beta chains were all obtained from the same sample, sequenced in a study of blood T cell repertoires in COVID-19. This table comes from immunoSEQ multiplex PCR, and its TCRdb copy is limited to in-frame clones, with some not included. The sample includes some 46,000 clones, over 70% of them seen just once. The sample was peripheral blood. The origin of the receptors is a woman of 80 years or more with acute or convalescent COVID-19.

This clone was detected once. The chain joins TRBV7-3 to TRBJ2-6; possible D gene TRBD1, 5 bases. This CDR3 contains 15 residues. Germline V gene lookup returns CDR1 SGHTA and CDR2 FQGTGA. Trimming removed 3 bases from V and 3 bases from J, with 9 bases in between. CDR3 nucleotides: TGTGCCAGCAGCTTTACGACAGTTGGGGCCAACGTCCTGACTTTC. As protein: CASSFTTVGANVLTF.

The chain joins TRBV21-1 to TRBJ2-5; TRBD1 is taken as the D call from the table, unchecked against the DNA. TRBV21-1 is designated a pseudogene. The CDR3 has 16 residues. CDR3 in DNA: TGTGCCAGCAGCAAAATCGAGCTTGACAGGCGGGAGACCCAGTACTTC. It specifies CASSKIELDRRETQYF.

The J gene is TRBJ1-1, the V gene TRBV24-1; the D gene is possibly TRBD1 (5 bases). The CDR3 extends over 13 amino acids. Germline lookup yields CDR1 KGHDR and CDR2 SFDVKD. V was cut by 7 bases and J by 1 base, with 9 bases left in between. For the CDR3, the DNA is TGTGCCACCAGCAGACAGCCGAACACTGAAGCTTTCTTT. This encodes CATSRQPNTEAFF.

The V call is TRBV6-5, the J call TRBJ1-1; D is perhaps TRBD1 (6 bases). This CDR3 has 16 residues. The V gene lost 2 bases and the J gene lost 2 bases, with 15 bases spanning the gap. Per the germline V gene, CDR1 is MNHEY and CDR2 is SVGAGI. In DNA, the CDR3 is TGTGCCAGCAGTTACGGGGGGGGCCTACGAAACACTGAAGCTTTCTTT. It translates to CASSYGGGLRNTEAFF.

The chain carries TRBV5-1 and TRBJ1-1; unclear D gene. The germline V and J ends were trimmed by 0 bases and 6 bases, with 15 bases remaining between them. The CDR3 totals 15 residues. Germline V CDR1 and CDR2: SGHRS, YFSETQ. CDR3 sequence: CASSLAGYQGSEAFF. CDR3 nucleotides: TGCGCCAGCAGCTTGGCGGGTTATCAAGGCTCTGAAGCTTTCTTT.

The rearrangement uses TRBV19 and TRBJ1-6, with D tentatively TRBD1 (6 bases). Germline-derived CDR1 and CDR2 are LNHDA and SQIVND (reference sequence). The CDR3 totals 13 residues. Deletions cut 5 bases from V and 10 bases from J, with 12 bases between. CDR3 loop: CASSRYRESPLHF. CDR3 nucleotides: TGTGCCAGTAGTCGATACAGGGAATCACCCCTCCACTTT.

The chain has TRBV3-1 (or the pseudogene TRBV3-2) and TRBJ1-5; TRBD1 agrees at 7 bases. The CDR3 spans 19 residues. Germline CDR1 and CDR2: LGHDT and YNNKEL (reference sequence). Trimming cost V 0 bases and J 4 bases; bases outside gene matches: 15. This CDR3 reads CASSQDQTGARLGNQPQHF. As DNA, the CDR3 is TGTGCCAGCAGCCAAGATCAAACAGGGGCCCGACTAGGAAATCAGCCCCAGCATTTT.

The genes are TRBV18 and TRBJ2-5; a weak D match, TRBD2 (5 bases). The CDR3 has 14 residues. Trimming removed 5 bases from V and 4 bases from J, with 14 bases in between. The germline V gene has CDR1 KGHSH and CDR2 LQKENI. Written as DNA, the CDR3 is TGTGCCAGCTCAAACACGGGGTCGGGAGAGACCCAGTACTTC. This translates into CASSNTGSGETQYF.

V usage is TRBV5-1 and J usage is TRBJ1-1, with D hard to call. V lost 4 bases and J 1 base, leaving 14 bases between the germline ends. CDR3 length: 15 amino acids. Germline V gene data show CDR1 as SGHRS and CDR2 as YFSETQ. This CDR3 is CASSPNANRNTEAFF. Written as DNA, the CDR3 is TGCGCCAGCAGCCCCAACGCTAACAGGAACACTGAAGCTTTCTTT.

The CDR3 region has the DNA TGTGCCAGCAGCCAAGAACTAGCGGGGGGTGGAAATGAGCAGTTCTTC. Amino acid sequence: CASSQELAGGGNEQFF. This chain uses TRBV14 with TRBJ2-1; 12 bases are a match to TRBD2. Germline assignment: CDR1 SGHDN and CDR2 FVKESK. V lost 0 bases and J lost 7; bases outside the gene matches: 4. The CDR3 contains 16 residues.

The CDR3 protein is CASLEGGVGAGEQFF. In nucleotides, the CDR3 is TGTGCCAGCCTCGAGGGAGGGGTAGGGGCAGGTGAGCAGTTCTTC. This rearrangement joins TRBV6-5 to TRBJ2-1; 7 nucleotides agree with TRBD2. CDR1 is MNHEY and CDR2 is SVGAGI in the germline V gene. The CDR3 spans 15 residues. The ends lost 8 bases at V and 9 bases at J; junction bases unmatched: 16.

This clone was seen once. The V and J genes are TRBV3-1 (or the pseudogene TRBV3-2) and TRBJ1-6; D might be TRBD1 (5 bases). V shed 3 bases and J shed 0 bases, with 9 bases lying between them. CDR1 and CDR2 (germline): LGHDT, YNNKEL (reference sequence). This CDR3 is 16 amino acids long. The chain's CDR3 is CASSHGGSSYNSPLHF. CDR3 coding DNA: TGTGCCAGCAGCCACGGGGGGAGCTCCTATAATTCACCCCTCCACTTT.

The chain employs TRBV5-6 and TRBJ1-6; possibly TRBD1 for D (5 bases). Trimming removed 4 bases at V and 6 bases at J, with 17 bases between. Germline V gene data show CDR1 as SGHDT and CDR2 as YYEEEE. This CDR3 spans 16 amino acids. CDR3 in DNA: TGTGCCAGCAGCCCACTTCGGTCGGGGGTTAATTCACCCCTCCACTTT. Translating it yields CASSPLRSGVNSPLHF.

This clone was counted once. The rearrangement uses TRBV11-2 and TRBJ2-1, with D tentatively TRBD2 (6 bases). The CDR3 loop spans 14 amino acids. Germline CDR1 is SGHAT and CDR2 is FQNNGV. The V gene lost 3 bases and the J gene lost 2 bases, with 8 bases spanning the gap. DNA for the CDR3: TGTGCCAGCAGCTTCCGGGGGACCTACAATGAGCAGTTCTTC. It is translated as CASSFRGTYNEQFF.

The gene calls are TRBV19 and TRBJ1-1, with TRBD1 identical over 7 bases. V shed 0 bases, J shed 0 bases, and the junction held 1 base outside the gene matches. In germline, CDR1 is LNHDA, CDR2 SQIVND (reference sequence). This CDR3 is 15 amino acids long. In DNA form, the CDR3 reads TGTGCCAGTAGTATAGAAGGGGGCATGAACACTGAAGCTTTCTTT. Translating it yields CASSIEGGMNTEAFF.

This chain joins TRBV18 and TRBJ2-1, with TRBD2 identical over 11 bases. Germline V gene data show CDR1 as KGHSH and CDR2 as LQKENI. The CDR3 consists of 14 residues. With V trimmed by 6 bases and J by 7 bases, 5 bases remained unmatched. The DNA of the CDR3 is TGTGCCAGCTCCGTAGCGGGGGGGACTAATGAGCAGTTCTTC. It is translated as CASSVAGGTNEQFF.

Of note for this clone: The junction differs from germline at one of its ends, possibly a read error. The V gene is TRBV7-9, the J gene TRBJ1-1; D is possibly TRBD1 (6 bases). CDR1 SEHNR and CDR2 FQNEAQ come from the germline V gene (reference sequence). CDR3 length: 14 amino acids. CDR3 in amino acids: CASRLEGEGTEAFF. Here the CDR3 DNA reads TGTGCCAGCAGATTAGAGGGGGAGGGCACTGAAGCTTTCTTT.

The chain has TRBV7-2 and TRBJ2-7; 10 nucleotides line up with TRBD1. The CDR3 is made up of 15 amino acids. V gave up 4 bases and J gave up 2 bases; unmatched junction bases: 5. Germline loops: CDR1 SGHTA, CDR2 FQGNSA. Here the CDR3 DNA reads TGTGCCAGCAGCTCCGGGACAGGGGTCCCCTACGAGCAGTACTTC. Protein product: CASSSGTGVPYEQYF. Variable domain in full (rest from reference TRBV7-2 and TRBJ2-7): GAGVSQSPSNKVTEKGKDVELRCDPISGHTALYWYRQSLGQGLEFLIYFQGNSAPDKSGLPSDRFSAERTGGSVSTLTIQRTQQEDSAVYLCASSSGTGVPYEQYFGPGTRLTVT.

The gene calls are TRBV12-3 or TRBV12-4 and TRBJ2-3; possibly TRBD1 for D (5 bases). V lost 7 bases to trimming and J lost 6 bases, with 14 bases between them. This CDR3 region has 13 residues. CDR3 amino acids: CASTPSRADTQYF. As DNA, the CDR3 is TGTGCCAGCACCCCCAGCAGGGCGGATACGCAGTATTTT.

This chain uses TRBV30 with TRBJ1-2; TRBD1 matches at 9 bases. Per germline, CDR1 GTSNPN and CDR2 SVGIG (reference sequence). Trimming at V came to 5 bases and at J to 6 bases, leaving 4 bases not matched to a gene. The CDR3 spans 12 residues. The CDR3: CAWGQGQHGYTF. The CDR3 nucleotides read TGTGCCTGGGGACAGGGGCAGCATGGCTACACCTTC.

A few counts support this clone. V usage is TRBV4-2 and J usage is TRBJ1-5; TRBD1 agrees at 10 bases. The CDR3 is 16 residues long. CDR1 and CDR2 (germline): LGHNA, YNFKEQ. V dropped 3 bases and J dropped 6; count of bases not matched to a gene: 8. This chain's CDR3 is CASSQAGTGEFQPQHF. The CDR3 DNA is TGTGCCAGCAGCCAGGCCGGGACAGGGGAATTTCAGCCCCAGCATTTT.

This chain connects TRBV6-2 or TRBV6-3 to TRBJ2-5; D may be TRBD2 (6 bases). Germline V gene data show CDR1 as MNHEY and CDR2 as SVGEGT. Trimming pared 0 bases from V and 1 base from J, leaving 15 bases between. CDR3 length: 17 residues. The CDR3 loop reads CASSYSGFAGIQETQYF. The DNA for the CDR3 is TGTGCCAGCAGTTACTCGGGGTTTGCGGGGATCCAAGAGACCCAGTACTTC.

CDR3 sequence reads: CASRTRGVGEEKLFF. DNA for the CDR3: TGTGCCAGCCGAACCCGGGGGGTAGGTGAAGAAAAACTGTTTTTT. The chain is built from TRBV18 and TRBJ1-4, with a tentative D call TRBD1 (5 bases). In germline, CDR1 is KGHSH, CDR2 LQKENI. This CDR3 is 15 amino acids long. V shed 8 bases and J shed 8 bases, with 21 bases lying between them.

The V call is TRBV7-6, the J call TRBJ2-7; tentative D call: TRBD1 (5 bases). In germline, CDR1 is SGHVS, CDR2 FNYEAQ. The CDR3 spans 13 residues. V was clipped by 4 bases and J by 9 bases, with 16 bases between them. The CDR3 spells CASSYDDPDRQYF. For the CDR3, the DNA is TGTGCCAGCAGCTACGATGATCCAGACAGGCAGTACTTC.

The J gene is TRBJ2-7, the V gene TRBV3-1 (or the pseudogene TRBV3-2); tentatively, D is TRBD1 (6 bases). The CDR3 is 16 residues long. V lost 2 bases and J 4 bases, leaving 18 bases between the germline ends. From germline, CDR1 is LGHDT and CDR2 YNNKEL (reference sequence). As DNA, the CDR3 is TGTGCCAGCAGCCAACTAACCGGGACACCATTTTACGAGCAGTACTTC. This gives the protein CASSQLTGTPFYEQYF.